This T cell receptor (beta chain) came from a study of blood T cell repertoires in COVID-19. Losses at the gene ends were 4 bases for V and 2 bases for J; bases not matched to a gene: 5. Germline V gene lookup returns CDR1 SGHNT and CDR2 YYREEE (reference sequence). This CDR3 contains 14 residues. Some clones are missing from TCRdb's copy, which holds only in-frame ones; the method was immunoSEQ multiplex PCR. Seen here are over 200,000 clones, 85% to 90% observed once, and the top ten hold roughly 3%. This TCR came from a man aged 25-45 years with COVID-19, enrolled during active disease. The source material was peripheral blood. The V call is TRBV5-4, the J call TRBJ2-7, with 8 bases lining up with TRBD1. Written as DNA, the CDR3 is TGTGCCAGCAGCCCCGACAGGGGAGCCTACGAGCAGTACTTC. Protein: CASSPDRGAYEQYF.